This T cell receptor (beta chain) appears in the sequencing data of a study of shared clonotypes between healthy human individuals. The germline V gene has CDR1 MNHEY and CDR2 SMNVEV (reference sequence). J gave up 4 bases and V 5 bases, and 5 bases lay outside the gene matches. CDR3 size: 14 residues. The study, taken as a whole, reports: Shared clonotypes across all four donors exceeded non-shared ones in generation probability.

Cells designated naive CD8 were CD45RO-negative and were positively selected for CCR7, with terminally differentiated effector memory CD45RA+ cells excluded. In the case of this clone: What it recognizes is unknown.

Produced via immunoSEQ multiplex PCR; TCRdb's table is partial and in-frame only. Among about 2 million clones listed, around 96% were seen once. The J gene is TRBJ2-7, the V gene TRBV27; TRBD2 matches 10 bases. This sequence was found in a man between 18 and 35 years old in good health. Specimen: naive CD8+ T cells sorted from blood. DNA of the CDR3: TGTGCCAGCAGTCCACTAGCGGGAACGTACGAGCAGTACTTC. Translation: CASSPLAGTYEQYF.